The T cell receptor beta chain described here comes from a study of shared clonotypes between healthy human individuals. Points from the study as a whole: Generation probabilities were higher for clonotypes shared across all four sorted-subset donors than for unshared ones. Around 5.3% of naive CD4 clonotypes were shared across several donors.

Germline CDR1 and CDR2: LGHNA and YSLEER. Trimming shortened V by 0 bases and J by 5 bases, and 10 bases separated the two germline ends. This CDR3 is built from 14 residues. The table came from immunoSEQ multiplex PCR; TCRdb's copy has only in-frame clones and leaves some out. This table holds around 200,000 clones, over 50% found once. This clone was picked up a small number of times. The antigen is unknown. V usage is TRBV4-3 and J usage is TRBJ1-2, with D unresolved. Specimen: memory CD4+ T cells sorted from blood. Described subset: CD45RA-negative fraction. This TCR was recovered from a man aged 25 to 40 in good health. This CDR3 reads CASSQDAGGYGYTF. CDR3 bases: TGCGCCAGCAGCCAAGACGCCGGAGGATATGGCTACACCTTC.